This TCR beta chain originates from a study of cytomegalovirus exposure and HLA in healthy donors. Study results and limitations: Confirmation was obtained in vitro that a few CMV-associated chains are specific for CMV antigens.

A word on this clone: Its antigen is not known.

PCR was performed using 60 Vbeta and 13 Jbeta primers. TCRdb's copy holds only in-frame clones and misses some; the assay was immunoSEQ multiplex PCR. This sample has 150,000 to 200,000 clones, with about four fifths found just once. Germline V gives CDR1 SGHTA, CDR2 FQGTGA. The J segment lost 5 bases and the V segment lost 5 bases, leaving 7 bases of the junction unmatched. The length of the CDR3 is 15 residues. This clonotype originated in a man in his fifties in good health and CMV-seronegative. The chain employs TRBV7-3 and TRBJ2-1; 9 positions agree with TRBD2. Sequenced sample: PBMCs. The CDR3: CASSPGLANHNEQFF. DNA for the CDR3: TGTGCCAGCAGCCCGGGACTAGCTAATCACAATGAGCAGTTCTTC.